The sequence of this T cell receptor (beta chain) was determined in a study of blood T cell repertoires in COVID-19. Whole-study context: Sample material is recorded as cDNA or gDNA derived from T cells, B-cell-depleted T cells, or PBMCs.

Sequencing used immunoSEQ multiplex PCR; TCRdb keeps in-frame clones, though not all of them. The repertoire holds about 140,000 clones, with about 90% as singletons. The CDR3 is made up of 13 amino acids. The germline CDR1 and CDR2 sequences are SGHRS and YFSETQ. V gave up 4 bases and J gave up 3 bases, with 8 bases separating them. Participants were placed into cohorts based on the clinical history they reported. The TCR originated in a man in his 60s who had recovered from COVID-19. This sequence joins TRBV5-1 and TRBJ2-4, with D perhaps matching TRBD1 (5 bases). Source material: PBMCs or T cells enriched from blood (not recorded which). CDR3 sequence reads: CASSPGHKNIQYF. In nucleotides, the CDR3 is TGCGCCAGCAGCCCCGGACACAAAAACATTCAGTACTTC.